The clone carrying this TCR beta chain was recorded a few times. Its antigen is not identified. This record comes from a study of T cell responses to AZD1222 COVID-19 vaccine. Study-wide background: Pooling of second doses given at about 4 or about 12 weeks was done.

The method was immunoSEQ multiplex PCR; TCRdb's version includes in-frame clones alone and lacks a portion of them. The sample includes fewer than 150,000 clones, about 93% of them seen just once. Study-wide points: White British people made up most donors, females outnumbered males, and clonal diversity was possibly underestimated.

CDR1 and CDR2 (germline): ENHRY, SYGVKD. The CDR3 has 14 amino acids. Trimming removed 2 bases from V and 8 bases from J, with 10 bases in between. This TCR was sampled from an adult in good health. V usage is TRBV10-3 and J usage is TRBJ1-6; D is possibly TRBD1 (6 bases). The sample was peripheral blood, taken on day 0 of AZD1222 vaccination. The CDR3 nucleotides are TGTGCCATCAGTGAGAAGGGGGAATATTCACCCCTCCACTTT. Translating it yields CAISEKGEYSPLHF.